The clone carrying this T cell receptor beta chain was detected a few times. What it recognizes is unknown. Through a sample-barcoded 5' primer and a J-beta primer mix, a second PCR was run for roughly 6 to 11 cycles. TCRdb redid the calling of the 5' RACE reads with MiXCR, one entry per CDR3 protein. Altogether hundreds of thousands of distinct CDR3 sequences are present, about half being singletons, with the ten largest covering approximately 32%. Per germline, CDR1 SGHKS and CDR2 YYEKEE (reference sequence). This CDR3 contains 16 residues. J lost 0 bases, V lost 3 bases, and 5 bases had no gene match. The data are from a study of blood T cells in healthy people across ages. Notes on the study in general: Roughly linear age-related decline in beta diversity appeared, significant by age roughly 40.

The chain uses TRBV5-5 and TRBJ2-3; 9 bases map to TRBD2. The source of this sequence is a woman aged 60-75 years in good health. Input material: blood. The CDR3 protein is CASSSIAGESTDTQYF. The DNA for the CDR3 is TGTGCCAGCAGCTCAATAGCGGGGGAAAGCACAGATACGCAGTATTTT.